Listed below are T cell receptor beta chains from one sample, sequenced in a study of T cell changes during pregnancy in multiple sclerosis. Profiling relied on immunoSEQ multiplex PCR, and the TCRdb table lists in-frame clones only, not all of them. The sample holds around 130,000 clones, approximately 95% seen once. The sample consisted of peripheral blood, taken before pregnancy. The source is a female donor with multiple sclerosis, enrolled in a pregnancy study. CDR3s include the opening cysteine and the closing phenylalanine or tryptophan. D genes are given only for firm matches. Part of the rows lack a size; the others show once, few, many or a class for expanded clones.

abundance | j_gene | d_gene | v_gene | CDR3nt | CDR3aa
. | TRBJ1-1 | TRBD1 | TRBV18 | TGTGCCAGCTCACCACTACAGGGGAGCACTGAAGCTTTCTTT | CASSPLQGSTEAFF
. | TRBJ2-3 | . | TRBV10-3 | TGTGCCATCAGTGAGTCGGGAGGGGGGGGCACAGATACGCAGTATTTT | CAISESGGGGTDTQYF
. | TRBJ1-2 | . | TRBV19 | TGTGCCAGTAGTATCTCCGGGAAACCTATGGGCTACACCTTC | CASSISGKPMGYTF
. | TRBJ2-3 | TRBD2 | TRBV4-1 | TGCGCCAGCAGCCCCGGTATAGCGGGAGTATTCCGCACAGATACGCAGTATTTT | CASSPGIAGVFRTDTQYF
. | TRBJ1-5 | TRBD1 | TRBV5-1 | TGCGCCAGCAGCTTGTCGGGACAGGCCCATCAGCCCCAGCATTTT | CASSLSGQAHQPQHF
few | TRBJ1-3 | TRBD1 | TRBV6-5 | TGTGCCAGCAGTTTGGGACAGCATCCTCCTGGAAACACCATATATTTT | CASSLGQHPPGNTIYF
once | TRBJ2-2 | TRBD1 | TRBV6-1 | TGTGCCATCCACAGGGGAACCGGGGAGCTGTTTTTT | CAIHRGTGELFF
. | TRBJ2-2 | TRBD2 | TRBV28 | TGTGCCAGCAGTTTGGGACTAGCTTTAGTTGGCGGGGAGCTGTTTTTT | CASSLGLALVGGELFF
few | TRBJ2-7 | . | TRBV27 | TGTGCCAGCAGTTCGTCCTACGAGCAGTACTTC | CASSSSYEQYF
few | TRBJ1-1 | TRBD1 | TRBV18 | TGTGCCAGCTCCCAACAGGGGGACACTGAAGCTTTCTTT | CASSQQGDTEAFF
. | TRBJ1-4 | TRBD1 | TRBV11-2 | TGTGCCAGCAGCCTAAGGAGGGACAGGGGATGGGAAAAACTGTTTTTT | CASSLRRDRGWEKLFF
. | TRBJ2-1 | TRBD2 | TRBV7-9 | TGTGCCAGCAGCTTAGAGGCTAGCGGGAGAAAAAATGAGCAGTTCTTC | CASSLEASGRKNEQFF
. | TRBJ2-3 | TRBD2 | TRBV7-2 | TGTGCCAGCAGCTTAGGTCCGTCTAGCGGGTGGACAGATACGCAGTATTTT | CASSLGPSSGWTDTQYF
. | TRBJ2-1 | TRBD2 | TRBV27 | TGTGCCAGCAGTTTATCGGGGACTACCAGTTACAATGAGCAGTTCTTC | CASSLSGTTSYNEQFF
. | TRBJ2-7 | TRBD1 | TRBV29-1 | TGCAGCGTTTACTGGACAGGGAGTAACGAGCAGTACTTC | CSVYWTGSNEQYF
. | TRBJ1-2 | . | TRBV6-1 | TGTGCCAGCAGTGAAGGAGGCGGAACCTATGGCTACACCTTC | CASSEGGGTYGYTF
. | TRBJ1-2 | TRBD1 | TRBV15 | TGTGCCACCAGCAGAGTGGGGGGGACAGGGAATTATGGCTACACCTTC | CATSRVGGTGNYGYTF
. | TRBJ2-2 | TRBD2 | TRBV30 | TGTGCCTGGAGGGGACAACTAGCGGGGGGCATAGCCGGGGAGCTGTTTTTT | CAWRGQLAGGIAGELFF
once | TRBJ1-6 | TRBD1 | TRBV2 | TGTGCCAGCAGTGTCCGGGACAGGGTCGGTGGCTATAATTCACCCCTCCACTTT | CASSVRDRVGGYNSPLHF
. | TRBJ2-3 | TRBD1 | TRBV6-1 | TGTGCCAGCAGTGAAGTGTCAGGGGGAGCTGATACGCAGTATTTT | CASSEVSGGADTQYF
. | TRBJ1-2 | . | TRBV4-1 | TGCGCCAGCAGCCATCCTCAGGTGAGCTATGGCTACACCTTC | CASSHPQVSYGYTF
. | TRBJ1-1 | TRBD1 | TRBV5-1 | TGCGCCAGCAGCTTGGAGGCCTCCTTACAGGGGCTTAAAGCTTTCTTT | CASSLEASLQGLKAFF
. | TRBJ1-3 | TRBD1 | TRBV25-1 | TGTGCCAGCAGTGAATTGGGACAGGGGAAAAACACCATATATTTT | CASSELGQGKNTIYF
few | TRBJ1-1 | . | TRBV30 | TGTGCCTGGAGTGCCAGGGTTGGTGGCAACACTGAAGCTTTCTTT | CAWSARVGGNTEAFF
. | TRBJ1-1 | . | TRBV11-2 | TGTGCCAGCAGCTTGGGAGGGAGGTTGGGGAACACTGAAGCTTTCTTT | CASSLGGRLGNTEAFF
. | TRBJ1-4 | . | TRBV9 | TGTGCCAGCAGCGTACAGGGGACTAATGAAAAACTGTTTTTT | CASSVQGTNEKLFF
. | TRBJ2-1 | . | TRBV5-1 | TGCGCCAGCAGCGTGGAAGCGAGCAATGAGCAGTTCTTC | CASSVEASNEQFF
. | TRBJ1-1 | TRBD1 | TRBV19 | TGTGCCAGTAGTACCGACAGGGATGTTGAAGCTTTCTTT | CASSTDRDVEAFF
once | TRBJ1-5 | . | TRBV7-2 | TGTGCCAGCACCCCCGGAGGTCAGGGGCATCAGCCCCAGCATTTT | CASTPGGQGHQPQHF
. | TRBJ2-2 | . | TRBV2 | TGTGCCAGCAGTCGCACTAGGTCGAACACCGGGGAGCTGTTTTTT | CASSRTRSNTGELFF
. | TRBJ1-1 | TRBD1 | TRBV15 | TGTGCCACCAGCAGAGTCAGGGACAGTCCGGCTTTCTTT | CATSRVRDSPAFF
. | TRBJ1-2 | . | TRBV7-8 | TGTGCCAGCAGCCAACCCAACGGGGACTACACCTTC | CASSQPNGDYTF
. | TRBJ2-2 | . | TRBV16 | TGTGCCAGCAGCCAATCAACAGTTCCCACCGGGGAGCTGTTTTTT | CASSQSTVPTGELFF
. | TRBJ1-5 | . | TRBV30 | TGTGCCTGGAGTGTACGGAAACAGGGTCGGCAGCCCCAGCATTTT | CAWSVRKQGRQPQHF
. | TRBJ2-5 | TRBD2 | TRBV10-3 | TGTGCCATTCGGACTAGCCAACAAGAGACCCAGTACTTC | CAIRTSQQETQYF
once | TRBJ2-3 | . | TRBV4-1 | TGCGCCAGCAGCCAAGCCCCAGGACAGAGCACAGATACGCAGTATTTT | CASSQAPGQSTDTQYF
. | TRBJ1-3 | . | TRBV5-1 | TGCGCCAGCAGCTTGGATGGAGGCTCTGGAAACACCATATATTTT | CASSLDGGSGNTIYF
. | TRBJ2-7 | . | TRBV29-1 | TGCAGCGTTGAGGTGAGGGATAGACGGGACGAGCAGTACTTC | CSVEVRDRRDEQYF
. | TRBJ2-3 | . | TRBV7-3 | TGTGCCAGCAGCTTAGGGGCGGGCACAGATACGCAGTATTTT | CASSLGAGTDTQYF
once | TRBJ1-2 | TRBD1 | TRBV5-1 | TGCGCCAGCAGCTCCTCCCGGACAGGGTACTATGGCTACACCTTC | CASSSSRTGYYGYTF
. | TRBJ1-2 | . | TRBV19 | TGTGCCAGTAGTATACAACAGAAGAACTATGGCTACACCTTC | CASSIQQKNYGYTF